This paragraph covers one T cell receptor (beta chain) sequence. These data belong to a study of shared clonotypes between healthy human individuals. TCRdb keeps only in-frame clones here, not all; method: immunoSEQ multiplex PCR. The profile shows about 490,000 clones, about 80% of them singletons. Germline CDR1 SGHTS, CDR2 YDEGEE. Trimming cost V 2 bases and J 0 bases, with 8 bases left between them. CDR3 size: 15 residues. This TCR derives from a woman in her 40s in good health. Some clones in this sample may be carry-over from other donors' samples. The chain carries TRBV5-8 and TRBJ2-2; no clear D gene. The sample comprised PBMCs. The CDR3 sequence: CASSLTASNTGELFF. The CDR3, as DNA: TGTGCCAGCAGCTTAACAGCATCGAACACCGGGGAGCTGTTTTTT.